This entry lists 7 T cell receptor beta chains sequenced from one sample in a study of cytomegalovirus exposure and HLA in healthy donors. This table comes from immunoSEQ multiplex PCR, and its TCRdb copy is limited to in-frame clones, with some not included. The sample records 120,000 to 150,000 clones, 85% to 90% being singletons. Sequencing was performed on PBMCs. The receptors derive from a woman in her late teens or twenties in good health and CMV-seropositive.

The chain uses TRBV19 and TRBJ2-3, with D possibly matching TRBD2 (5 bases). The CDR3 covers 17 residues. The germline V gene has CDR1 LNHDA and CDR2 SQIVND (reference sequence). V lost 4 bases and J lost 2, with 19 bases in between. The CDR3 sequence: CASSNRWTRGNTDTQYF. The CDR3 DNA is TGTGCCAGTAGTAACCGTTGGACGCGAGGGAACACAGATACGCAGTATTTT. Together with reference TRBV19 and TRBJ2-3, the CDR3 gives the full variable domain: DGGITQSPKYLFRKEGQNVTLSCEQNLNHDAMYWYRQDPGQGLRLIYYSQIVNDFQKGDIAEGYSVSREKKESFPLTVTSAQKNPTAFYLCASSNRWTRGNTDTQYFGPGTRLTVL.

The chain couples TRBV6-1 to TRBJ2-7; TRBD1 might be the D (6 bases). This CDR3 comprises 16 residues. CDR1 is MNHNS and CDR2 is SASEGT in the germline V gene. V was clipped by 2 bases and J by 3 bases, with 17 bases between them. The CDR3 is CASSESAGVGGYEQYF. CDR3 DNA: TGTGCCAGCAGTGAATCGGCTGGAGTAGGGGGCTACGAGCAGTACTTC.

Turning to this clone: One end of the junction fails to match germline, which may point to a read error. The V call is TRBV5-4, the J call TRBJ2-7; tentative D call: TRBD2 (6 bases). CDR1 SGHNT and CDR2 YYREEE come from the germline V gene (reference sequence). The CDR3 is 14 residues long. The CDR3 sequence: CASSVAGTSSEQYF. The CDR3 coding sequence is TGTGCCAGCAGCGTCGCCGGGACTTCCTCCGAGCAGTACTTC.

The V gene is TRBV28, the J gene TRBJ2-7, with D possibly TRBD1 on 5 matching bases. The CDR3 covers 12 residues. Trimming shortened V by 3 bases and J by 3 bases, and 6 bases separated the two germline ends. Germline loops: CDR1 MDHEN, CDR2 SYDVKM. The CDR3 loop reads CASSFQGYEQYF. CDR3 sequence (DNA): TGTGCCAGCAGTTTCCAGGGCTACGAGCAGTACTTC. Variable domain in full (rest from reference TRBV28 and TRBJ2-7): DVKVTQSSRYLVKRTGEKVFLECVQDMDHENMFWYRQDPGLGLRLIYFSYDVKMKEKGDIPEGYSVSREKKERFSLILESASTNQTSMYLCASSFQGYEQYFGPGTRLTVT.

The chain couples TRBV11-2 to TRBJ2-3; D remains unclear. CDR3 length: 13 residues. Germline loops: CDR1 SGHAT, CDR2 FQNNGV. V shed 0 bases and J shed 4 bases, with 5 bases lying between them. The CDR3 DNA reads TGTGCCAGCAGCTTAGATCGGGCAGATACGCAGTATTTT. The encoded protein is CASSLDRADTQYF.

This clone was seen a single time. This sequence joins TRBV19 and TRBJ2-7; 7 bases align to TRBD1. V gave up 4 bases and J gave up 4 bases; unmatched junction bases: 7. Germline V lookup: CDR1 LNHDA, CDR2 SQIVND (reference sequence). The CDR3 sequence is 14 residues long. CDR3 sequence: CASSSYRGAYEQYF. The CDR3 DNA reads as TGTGCCAGTAGTAGCTACAGGGGAGCATACGAGCAGTACTTC.

V usage is TRBV11-2 and J usage is TRBJ2-2; 8 bases align to TRBD2. Per the germline V gene, CDR1 is SGHAT and CDR2 is FQNNGV. V gave up 2 bases and J gave up 5 bases; unmatched junction bases: 7. CDR3 size: 16 residues. CDR3 nucleotide sequence: TGTGCCAGCAGCTTAAGTTTGCCTAGCGGGACCGGGGAGCTGTTTTTT. Translation gives CASSLSLPSGTGELFF.